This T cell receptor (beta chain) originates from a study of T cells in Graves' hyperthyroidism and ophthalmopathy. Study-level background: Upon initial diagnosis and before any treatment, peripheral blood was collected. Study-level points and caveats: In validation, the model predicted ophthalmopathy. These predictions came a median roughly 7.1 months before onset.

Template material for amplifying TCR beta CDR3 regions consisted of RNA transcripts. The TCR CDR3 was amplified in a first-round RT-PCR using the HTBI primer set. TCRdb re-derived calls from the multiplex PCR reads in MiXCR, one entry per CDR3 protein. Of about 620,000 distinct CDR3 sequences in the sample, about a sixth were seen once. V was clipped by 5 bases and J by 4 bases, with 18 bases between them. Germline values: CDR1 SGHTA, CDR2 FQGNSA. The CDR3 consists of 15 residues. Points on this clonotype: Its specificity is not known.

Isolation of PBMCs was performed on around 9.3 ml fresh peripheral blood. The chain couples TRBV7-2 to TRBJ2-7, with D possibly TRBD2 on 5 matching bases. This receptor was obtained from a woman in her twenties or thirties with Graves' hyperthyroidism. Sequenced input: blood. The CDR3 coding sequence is TGTGCCAGCAGCCCTAAGCGGATGTTTCTTTACGAGCAGTACTTC. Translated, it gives CASSPKRMFLYEQYF.